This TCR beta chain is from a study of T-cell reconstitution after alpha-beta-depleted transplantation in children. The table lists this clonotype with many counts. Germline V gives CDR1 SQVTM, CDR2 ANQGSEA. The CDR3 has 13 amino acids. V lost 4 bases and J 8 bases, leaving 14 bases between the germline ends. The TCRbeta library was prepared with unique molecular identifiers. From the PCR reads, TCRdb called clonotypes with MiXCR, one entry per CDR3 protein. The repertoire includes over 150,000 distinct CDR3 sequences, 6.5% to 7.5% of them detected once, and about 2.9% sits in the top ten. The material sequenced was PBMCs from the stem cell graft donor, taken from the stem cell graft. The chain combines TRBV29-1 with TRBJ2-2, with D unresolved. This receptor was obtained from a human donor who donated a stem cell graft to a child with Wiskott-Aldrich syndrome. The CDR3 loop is CSVGYSMIGELFF. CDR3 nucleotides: TGCAGCGTTGGGTATAGCATGATAGGGGAGCTGTTTTTT.